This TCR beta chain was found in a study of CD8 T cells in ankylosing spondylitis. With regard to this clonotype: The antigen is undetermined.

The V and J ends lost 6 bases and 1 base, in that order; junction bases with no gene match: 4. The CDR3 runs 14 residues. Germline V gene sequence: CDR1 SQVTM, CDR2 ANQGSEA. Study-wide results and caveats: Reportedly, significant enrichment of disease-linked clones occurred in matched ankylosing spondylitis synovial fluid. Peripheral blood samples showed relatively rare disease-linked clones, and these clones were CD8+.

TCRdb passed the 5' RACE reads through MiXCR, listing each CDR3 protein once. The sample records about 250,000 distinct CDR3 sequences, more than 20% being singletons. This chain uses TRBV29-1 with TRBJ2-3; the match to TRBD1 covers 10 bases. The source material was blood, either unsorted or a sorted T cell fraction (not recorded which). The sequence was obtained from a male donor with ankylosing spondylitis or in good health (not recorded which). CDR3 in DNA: TGCAGCGTGAGACAGGGGGCAGGCACAGATACGCAGTATTTT. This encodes CSVRQGAGTDTQYF.